The entry below gives a single TCR beta chain sequence along with its context. The sample comes from a study of blood T cell repertoires in COVID-19. Study-level information: The United States, Italy and Spain provided the acute and convalescent COVID-19 samples. Nucleic acid was either cDNA or gDNA, and it came from T cells, B-cell-depleted T cells, or PBMCs.

Under the authors' procedure: Reference gene primer amplification gave nucleated cell count estimates. Using immunoSEQ multiplex PCR, the repertoire was profiled, and TCRdb retains in-frame clones only, with some absent. That table furnishes V, J and clone size, whereas the DNA furnished D and trimming. The table records under 250,000 clones, 70% to 90% of them present only once. Source material: peripheral blood. The sequence derives from a woman aged 70-85 years with active or convalescent COVID-19.

CDR3 region: CASSLRGGEQYF. In DNA, the CDR3 is TGTGCCAGCAGTTTAAGGGGAGGCGAGCAGTACTTC. The rearrangement links TRBV12-3 or TRBV12-4 to TRBJ2-7; D perhaps matches TRBD2 (6 bases). CDR3 length: 12 amino acids. Trimming took 2 bases from V and 6 from J, leaving 8 bases between them.